The 13 T cell receptor beta chains reported below all come from one sample, sequenced in a study of shared clonotypes between healthy human individuals (dated by TCRdb to 2019 to 2021). Libraries were prepared through the immunoSEQ multiplex PCR assay. TCRdb took this table from immuneACCESS and kept in-frame rearrangements with V and J called. Such tables lack part of the clones; where checked against another copy, unresolved V genes explain under half of the gap, and the rest is unexplained. This sample lists 2 million to 2.5 million clones; approximately 96% were detected once. The leading ten clones occupy roughly 0.13% of the sample. The sample consisted of naive CD4+ T cells sorted from blood. What the cell subset or site label conveys for this sample: CD45RA+ positively selected. The receptors originated from a man younger than 30 in good health.

This clone was picked up one time. The chain is built from TRBV10-3 and TRBJ2-7; a weak D match, TRBD2 (5 bases). The V end lost 4 bases, the J end lost 4 bases, and 17 bases lay between the germline ends. This CDR3 spans 15 amino acids. Germline values: CDR1 ENHRY, CDR2 SYGVKD. In DNA, the CDR3 is TGTGCCATCAGTGGGAGGCTTGGCGGTTTATACGAGCAGTACTTC. Encoded protein: CAISGRLGGLYEQYF.

The chain uses TRBV18 and TRBJ1-5; D unresolved. This CDR3 has 13 amino acids. V shed 6 bases and J shed 3 bases, with 9 bases lying between them. The germline gives CDR1 KGHSH, CDR2 LQKENI. The CDR3 DNA sequence: TGTGCCAGCTCCGAGGCCCTCAATCAGCCCCAGCATTTT. This translates into CASSEALNQPQHF.

A remark on this clone: Other DNA sequences within the sample encode an identical CDR3. The chain links TRBV5-1 to TRBJ2-2; the match to TRBD1 covers 11 bases. This CDR3 region has 15 residues. The germline CDR1 and CDR2 sequences are SGHRS and YFSETQ. The trim removed 4 bases at V and 6 bases at J, leaving 5 bases unmatched. CDR3 coding DNA: TGCGCCAGCAGCAGGGGACAGGGGGTTGCCGGGGAGCTGTTTTTT. Protein: CASSRGQGVAGELFF.

The genes are TRBV15 and TRBJ2-7, with unresolved D. V was pared by 0 bases and J by 2 bases, with 5 bases between. Germline V gene sequence: CDR1 LNHNV, CDR2 YYDKDF (reference sequence). The CDR3 totals 13 residues. The CDR3 nucleotides are TGTGCCACCAGCAGAGATGCGGCCTACGAGCAGTACTTC. Translation: CATSRDAAYEQYF.

The chain combines TRBV9 with TRBJ2-7; 10 bases match TRBD2. With V trimmed by 2 bases and J by 6 bases, 11 bases remained unmatched. Germline CDR1 and CDR2: SGDLS and YYNGEE. This CDR3 comprises 16 residues. CDR3 sequence (DNA): TGTGCCAGCAGCGTGGCCGAGCTAGCGGGAGTAAGCGAGCAGTACTTC. Protein product: CASSVAELAGVSEQYF.

This chain uses TRBV5-1 with TRBJ1-6; no definite D call. Germline V lookup: CDR1 SGHRS, CDR2 YFSETQ. This CDR3 spans 14 amino acids. Trimming pared 4 bases from V and 9 bases from J, leaving 14 bases between. In DNA, the CDR3 is TGCGCCAGCAGCCAGTCAGGAGGCAGTTCACCCCTCCACTTT. Protein sequence: CASSQSGGSSPLHF.

Concerning this clone: This specimen includes other DNA sequences encoding the same CDR3. The rearrangement uses TRBV6-5 and TRBJ2-2; tentatively, D is TRBD2 (5 bases). Between the trimmed V and J ends, which lost 6 bases and 7 bases, there was a span of 6 bases. Germline CDR1 and CDR2: MNHEY and SVGAGI. The CDR3 loop spans 11 amino acids. The CDR3 here is CASSRGGELFF. The CDR3 nucleotides are TGTGCCAGCAGCCGGGGCGGGGAGCTGTTTTTT.

V gene TRBV12-5 combines with J gene TRBJ1-4; D unresolved. Trimming took off 0 bases at V and 7 bases at J, with 12 bases between the two ends. CDR1 is LGHNT, CDR2 FRNRAP, per germline. CDR3 length: 15 residues. CDR3 nucleotides: TGTGCTAGTGGTTTGGTACGAGGGAGGGCTGAAAAACTGTTTTTT. Its translation is CASGLVRGRAEKLFF.

The chain joins TRBV6-6 to TRBJ2-3; 13 positions agree with TRBD2. V shed 6 bases, J shed 2 bases, and the junction held 5 bases outside the gene matches. This CDR3 has 16 amino acids. The V gene's germline CDR1 is MNHNY and CDR2 SVGAGI (reference sequence). CDR3 loop: CASSLGLAGFTDTQYF. The CDR3 region has the DNA TGTGCCAGCAGCCTGGGACTAGCGGGATTCACAGATACGCAGTATTTT.

The chain employs TRBV7-9 and TRBJ1-2, with unresolved D. The CDR3 sequence is 13 residues long. CDR1 is SEHNR, CDR2 FQNEAQ, per germline (reference sequence). V gave up 0 bases and J gave up 4 bases, with 6 bases separating them. The DNA for the CDR3 is TGTGCCAGCAGCTTAGCAAGTTTCTATGGCTACACCTTC. Its protein product is CASSLASFYGYTF. The full variable domain, rest sourced from reference TRBV7-9 and TRBJ1-2, is DTGVSQNPRHKITKRGQNVTFRCDPISEHNRLYWYRQTLGQGPEFLTYFQNEAQLEKSRLLSDRFSAERPKGSFSTLEIQRTEQGDSAMYLCASSLASFYGYTFGSGTRLTVV.

This clone was counted once. The J gene is TRBJ1-4, the V gene TRBV18; D remains unclear. The CDR3 loop spans 14 amino acids. Trimming pared 6 bases from V and 0 bases from J, leaving 8 bases between. Germline loops: CDR1 KGHSH, CDR2 LQKENI. As DNA, the CDR3 is TGTGCCAGCTCCTGGGGTGCAACTAATGAAAAACTGTTTTTT. Translated, it gives CASSWGATNEKLFF.

The chain recombines TRBV6-5 with TRBJ2-7, with a tentative D call TRBD1 (5 bases). The ends were cut back, 6 bases at V and 6 bases at J, with 9 bases in the middle. CDR1 is MNHEY, CDR2 SVGAGI, per germline. This CDR3 has 11 residues. The CDR3 is CASRQGSEQYF. CDR3 in DNA: TGTGCCAGCAGGCAGGGTAGCGAGCAGTACTTC.

The rearrangement uses TRBV4-1 and TRBJ1-6; weak D call: TRBD1 (5 bases). This CDR3 is built from 17 residues. Trimming removed 4 bases at V and 10 bases at J, with 23 bases between. Germline V gene lookup returns CDR1 MGHRA and CDR2 YSYEKL. CDR3: CASSRVRGELGNSPLHF. The CDR3 DNA follows: TGCGCCAGCAGCCGCGTCCGGGGGGAGTTGGGGAACTCACCCCTCCACTTT.